These T cell receptor beta chains were read from a single sample in a study of blood T cell repertoires in COVID-19. TCRdb's copy holds only in-frame clones and misses some; the assay was immunoSEQ multiplex PCR. The sample lists tens of thousands of clones; about nine tenths were seen once. The specimen was peripheral blood. The receptors stem from a woman in her fifties or sixties with active or convalescent COVID-19. The CDR3 runs from the conserved cysteine through the conserved F or W. Fields, in order: clone size, V gene, J gene, CDR3 length, CDR3 protein. Only part of the rows carry a size: once, few, many, or a class if the clone is expanded.

.,TRBV6-5,TRBJ2-2,15,CASSYSPGVAGELFF
.,TRBV18,TRBJ1-5,18,CASSPAGTGGSSNQPQHF
.,TRBV18,TRBJ2-3,16,CASSPLVRGRSDTQYF
few,TRBV6-5,TRBJ2-5,13,CASSYWRGETQYF
.,TRBV5-8,TRBJ1-2,12,CASSLTGYGYTF
.,TRBV14,TRBJ2-3,15,CASSQVGSRVNTQYF
.,TRBV5-8,TRBJ1-1,17,CASSFEWGGGIIPEAFF
few,TRBV19,TRBJ1-6,15,CASTTWRVGNSPLHF
.,TRBV19,TRBJ1-5,15,CASSIDRVAGQPQHF
.,TRBV9,TRBJ1-1,15,CASSVGRRMVTEAFF
once,TRBV2,TRBJ1-3,16,CASTRRTGGIGNTIYF
.,TRBV24-1,TRBJ2-5,14,CATSATGDQETQYF